This section outlines one T cell receptor beta chain sequence together with its context. The J segment lost 7 bases and the V segment lost 7 bases, leaving 13 bases of the junction unmatched. The CDR3 is made up of 13 amino acids. CDR1 is SQVTM and CDR2 is ANQGSEA in the germline V gene. This entry belongs to a study of blood T cell repertoires in COVID-19. Across the study: The study drew acute and convalescent COVID-19 samples from the United States, Italy and Spain. Nucleic acid was either cDNA or gDNA, and it came from T cells, B-cell-depleted T cells, or PBMCs.

Study processing details: Estimation of nucleated cell counts was performed using reference gene primer amplification. The method was immunoSEQ multiplex PCR; TCRdb's version includes in-frame clones alone and lacks a portion of them. Clone size and the V and J calls come from that table; the DNA yielded D and trimming. The sample shows roughly 100,000 clones, about 80% of them seen only once. The clonotype originates from a man aged 60 to 69 with acute or convalescent COVID-19. Sequencing was carried out using peripheral blood. The chain uses TRBV29-1 and TRBJ2-7; 7 positions agree with TRBD2. CDR3: CSAGTPGRGEQYV. The CDR3 DNA follows: TGCAGCGCCGGGACGCCAGGGAGGGGAGAGCAGTACGTC.